A selection of T cell receptor beta chains follows, all from one sample in a study of CD8+ T cells in alopecia areata. TCRdb keeps only in-frame clones here, not all; method: immunoSEQ multiplex PCR. Found here are roughly 70,000 clones, roughly 30% of them singletons; the top ten hold more than 13%. Sample: CD8+ T cells sorted from blood, taken at week 4, from a patient treated with tofacitinib. These receptors were collected from a human donor with alopecia areata. Each CDR3 is given with its conserved first and last residue. Each record gives: clone size, J gene, D gene, V gene, CDR3 DNA, CDR3 protein. The D gene is left open where the match is weak. Expanded clones are given a class, and other clones once, few, many or no size at all.

>-|TRBJ2-3|-|TRBV29-1
TGCAGCGTTGGGGTCTGGGAGGATGCAGATACGCAGTATTTT
CSVGVWEDADTQYF
>-|TRBJ2-1|TRBD2|TRBV7-9
TGTGCCAGCAGCTTAGCGCGTCCTAGCGGGAGCTTCAATGAGCAGTTCTTC
CASSLARPSGSFNEQFF
>many|TRBJ2-7|TRBD2|TRBV4-3
TGCGCCAGCAGCCCAGGGACTAACTACGAGCAGTACTTC
CASSPGTNYEQYF
>-|TRBJ1-5|-|TRBV5-6
TGTGCCAGCAGCTTGGCAGGGGTTGGGAGCAATCAGCCCCAGCATTTT
CASSLAGVGSNQPQHF
>few|TRBJ2-7|TRBD2|TRBV9
TGTGCCAGCAGCGTAGCCCGGGAGGCATTGGCCTACGAGCAGTACTTC
CASSVAREALAYEQYF
>few|TRBJ1-1|-|TRBV4-1
TGCGCCAGCAGCCATCGAGTCCCGGCAGGGAGCAAGGACACTGAAGCTTTCTTT
CASSHRVPAGSKDTEAFF
>-|TRBJ2-1|-|TRBV27
TGTGCCAGCAGCCCTACCTTATACAATGAGCAGTTCTTC
CASSPTLYNEQFF
>-|TRBJ1-4|-|TRBV6-5
TGTGCCAGCACCGACAGCGCAACTAATGAAAAACTGTTTTTT
CASTDSATNEKLFF
>-|TRBJ1-2|-|TRBV20-1
TGCAGTACAACCAGTGGCTACACCTTC
CSTTSGYTF
>-|TRBJ2-2|-|TRBV29-1
TGCAGCGTCCTTGCTAACACCGGGGAGCTGTTTTTT
CSVLANTGELFF
>few|TRBJ2-7|-|TRBV13
TGTGCCAGCAGTGAAGTGACGGTTTACGAGCAGTACTTC
CASSEVTVYEQYF
>-|TRBJ1-5|-|TRBV25-1
TGTGCCAGCAGTTCGGACAGTCATCAGCCCCAGCATTTT
CASSSDSHQPQHF
>-|TRBJ1-5|TRBD1|TRBV29-1
TGCAGCGTTGAAGCGGGGACAGGGATGAATCAGCCCCAGCATTTT
CSVEAGTGMNQPQHF
>-|TRBJ1-1|-|TRBV30
TGTGCCTGGAGTGCTCAGGGGAACACTGAAGCTTTCTTT
CAWSAQGNTEAFF
>-|TRBJ2-7|-|TRBV2
TGTGCCAGCACCCCGAAAGTGATACTAGTGGGTCCCTACGAGCAGTACTTC
CASTPKVILVGPYEQYF
>many|TRBJ1-2|TRBD1|TRBV25-1
TGTGCCAGCAGTGACCTATTGGACAGGGGAAGGAATGGCTACACCTTC
CASSDLLDRGRNGYTF
>-|TRBJ2-7|-|TRBV29-1
TGCAGCGTTGAGACAGACAGGAGCTCCTACGAGCAGTACTTC
CSVETDRSSYEQYF
>-|TRBJ2-7|-|TRBV5-1
TGCGCCAGCAGCACAGGGTTTTCGACAGCGTACGAGCAGTACTTC
CASSTGFSTAYEQYF
>medium-sized|TRBJ2-7|-|TRBV5-5
TGTGCCAGCAGCGTCACAGGGTTCGAGCAGTACTTC
CASSVTGFEQYF
>-|TRBJ2-1|-|TRBV6-5
TGTGCCAGCAAACCAGGGGCCGGCTCCTACAATGAGCAGTTCTTC
CASKPGAGSYNEQFF
>once|TRBJ1-2|TRBD1|TRBV29-1
TGCAGCGTTGTCACAGGGGCGTATGGCTACACCTTC
CSVVTGAYGYTF
>-|TRBJ1-1|-|TRBV29-1
TGCAGCGTTGAAGCTGGGGGTTCCACTGAAGCTTTCTTT
CSVEAGGSTEAFF
>medium-sized|TRBJ1-1|-|TRBV30
TGTGCCTGGAGTGAACAGGGATACACTGAAGCTTTCTTT
CAWSEQGYTEAFF
>-|TRBJ2-5|-|TRBV11-2
TGTGCCAGCGTGATGGGAGGAGAGACCCAGTACTTC
CASVMGGETQYF
>once|TRBJ1-2|TRBD1|TRBV28
TGTGCCAGCACCCTGGGGGACAGAACTAACTATGGCTACACCTTC
CASTLGDRTNYGYTF